The 6 T cell receptor beta chains below all came from one sample that was sequenced in a study of cytomegalovirus exposure and HLA in healthy donors. The PCR used 60 Vbeta and 13 Jbeta primers. TCRdb's table, derived via immunoSEQ multiplex PCR, lists solely in-frame clones and lacks some. The data hold 200,000 to 250,000 clones, with around 80% observed a single time. The sequencing sample was made of PBMCs. These receptors were taken from a woman aged 60-75 years in good health and CMV-seropositive.

Comments on this clone: The sample has other DNA sequences that encode this CDR3 too. V and J are TRBV18 and TRBJ2-7; no clear D gene. Germline CDR1 KGHSH, CDR2 LQKENI. The CDR3 runs 13 residues. V was clipped by 0 bases and J by 0 bases, with 3 bases between them. The DNA of the CDR3 is TGTGCCAGCTCACCACCGGCCTCCTACGAGCAGTACTTC. Protein: CASSPPASYEQYF.

This rearrangement joins TRBV5-1 to TRBJ2-7; 7 positions match TRBD1. This CDR3 has 15 residues. V was clipped by 2 bases and J by 2 bases; unmatched bases: 7. Germline V lookup: CDR1 SGHRS, CDR2 YFSETQ. The CDR3 coding sequence is TGCGCCAGCAGCTTCCGTGCCGGACAGGCCTACGAGCAGTACTTC. Residues: CASSFRAGQAYEQYF.

This chain connects TRBV6-5 to TRBJ2-1; TRBD2 aligns across 7 bases. The V segment lost 5 bases and the J segment 9 bases; nucleotides outside the gene matches: 10. Per germline, CDR1 MNHEY and CDR2 SVGAGI. The CDR3 totals 14 residues. CDR3 sequence: CASSKHPPGGEQFF. The CDR3 DNA follows: TGTGCCAGCAGTAAACACCCCCCGGGGGGTGAGCAGTTCTTC.

This clone has more than one count but fewer than ten. This sequence joins TRBV9 and TRBJ1-4; D possibly corresponds to TRBD1 (5 bases). CDR1 and CDR2 from the germline V gene are SGDLS and YYNGEE. V shed 7 bases and J shed 4 bases, with 14 bases lying between them. The CDR3 has 14 amino acids. This chain's CDR3 is CASALHRINEKLFF. The CDR3 nucleotides are TGTGCCAGCGCTCTACACAGGATTAATGAAAAACTGTTTTTT.

The chain joins TRBV13 to TRBJ1-4; 9 bases align to TRBD1. Germline V gene lookup returns CDR1 PRHDT and CDR2 FYEKMQ (reference sequence). The V and J ends lost 4 bases and 7 bases, in that order; junction bases with no gene match: 7. This CDR3 has 15 amino acids. The DNA of the CDR3 is TGTGCCAGCAGCTCCACGGGACAGGGTCGTGAAAAACTGTTTTTT. This encodes CASSSTGQGREKLFF.

The rearrangement uses TRBV29-1 and TRBJ1-2; D uncertain. This CDR3 region has 11 residues. Trimming cost V 6 bases and J 0 bases, with 5 bases left between them. Germline V gives CDR1 SQVTM, CDR2 ANQGSEA. CDR3 nucleotides: TGCAGCGTCGACACTAACTATGGCTACACCTTC. It yields the protein CSVDTNYGYTF.